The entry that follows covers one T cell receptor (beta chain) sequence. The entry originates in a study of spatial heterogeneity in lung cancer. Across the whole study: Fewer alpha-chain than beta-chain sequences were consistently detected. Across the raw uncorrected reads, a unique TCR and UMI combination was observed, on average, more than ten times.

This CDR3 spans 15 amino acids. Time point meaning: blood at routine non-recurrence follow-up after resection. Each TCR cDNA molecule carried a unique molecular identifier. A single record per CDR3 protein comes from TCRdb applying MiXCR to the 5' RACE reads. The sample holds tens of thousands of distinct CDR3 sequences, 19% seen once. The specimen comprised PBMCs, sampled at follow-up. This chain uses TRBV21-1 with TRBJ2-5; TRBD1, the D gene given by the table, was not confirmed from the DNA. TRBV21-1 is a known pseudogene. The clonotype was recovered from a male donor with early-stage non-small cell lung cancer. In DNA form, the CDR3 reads TGTGCCAGCAGCAAGCTCGACAGGGTCCAAGAGACCCAGTACTTC. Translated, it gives CASSKLDRVQETQYF.